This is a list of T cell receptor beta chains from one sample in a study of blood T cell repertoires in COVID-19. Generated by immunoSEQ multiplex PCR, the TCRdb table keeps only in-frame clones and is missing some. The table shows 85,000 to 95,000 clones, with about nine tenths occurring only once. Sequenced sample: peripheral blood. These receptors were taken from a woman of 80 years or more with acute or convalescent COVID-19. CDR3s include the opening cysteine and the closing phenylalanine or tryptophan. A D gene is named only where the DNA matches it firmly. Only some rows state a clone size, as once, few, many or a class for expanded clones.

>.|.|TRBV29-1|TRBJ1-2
TGCAGCGGTGAGACAGGAAACTATGGCTACACCTTC
CSGETGNYGYTF
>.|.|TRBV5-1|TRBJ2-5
TGCGCCAGCACTCCCGGTAGGAGGAGAGAAGAGACCCAGTACTTC
CASTPGRRREETQYF
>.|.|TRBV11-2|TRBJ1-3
TGTGCCAGCAGCCCTTCGGGAGTCTCTGGAAACACCATATATTTT
CASSPSGVSGNTIYF
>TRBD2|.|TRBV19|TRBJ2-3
TGTGCCAGTAGGGGACTAGCGGCCACAGATACGCAGTATTTT
CASRGLAATDTQYF
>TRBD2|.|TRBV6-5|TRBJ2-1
TGTGCCAGCAGTTCCGGGACTAAGGTCGGGGATGAGCAGTTCTTC
CASSSGTKVGDEQFF
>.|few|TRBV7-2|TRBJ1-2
TGTGCCAGCAGCCCAACACAAACTAACTATGGCTACACCTTC
CASSPTQTNYGYTF
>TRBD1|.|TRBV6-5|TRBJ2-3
TGTGCCAGCAGTACCACTGACAGGGAGTCAGATACGCAGTATTTT
CASSTTDRESDTQYF
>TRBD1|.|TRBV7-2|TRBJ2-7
TGTGCCAGCAGCTTATTTCGGACAGGGTCCTACGAGCAGTACTTC
CASSLFRTGSYEQYF
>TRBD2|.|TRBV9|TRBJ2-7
TGTGCCAGCAGCGTAGCTAGCGGGAGCGCCTACGAGCAGTACTTC
CASSVASGSAYEQYF
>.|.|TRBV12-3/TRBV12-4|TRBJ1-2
TGTGCCAGCAGTTTAAAGGGGGACTATGGCTACACCTTC
CASSLKGDYGYTF
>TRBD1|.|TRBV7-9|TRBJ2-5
TGTGCCAGCAGCCCCGACCGGGACAGGGGGCGTTCAGAGACCCAGTACTTC
CASSPDRDRGRSETQYF
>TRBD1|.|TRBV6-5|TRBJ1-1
TGTGCCAGCAGTTCCGCGGGACAGCCATCTGAAGCTTTCTTT
CASSSAGQPSEAFF
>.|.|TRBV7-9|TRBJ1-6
TGTGCCAGCAGCTTAAAGGGTACGGGGGATAATTCACCCCTCCACTTT
CASSLKGTGDNSPLHF
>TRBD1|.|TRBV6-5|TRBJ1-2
TGTGCCAGCAGCGAGGGACAGTCATTCTATGGCTACACCTTC
CASSEGQSFYGYTF
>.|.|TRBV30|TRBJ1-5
TGTGCCTGGAGTAAACTGCACCAGGCACAGCCCCAGCATTTT
CAWSKLHQAQPQHF
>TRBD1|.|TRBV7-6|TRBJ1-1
TGTGCCAGCAGCGCCCGACAGGGCCCTAACACTGAAGCTTTCTTT
CASSARQGPNTEAFF
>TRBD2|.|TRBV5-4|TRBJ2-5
TGTGCCAGCAGCTTGGAGGGACTAGCGGAGACCCAGTACTTC
CASSLEGLAETQYF
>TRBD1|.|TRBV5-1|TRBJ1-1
TGCGCCAGCAGCTTGAGGGGACAGATGAACACTGAAGCTTTCTTT
CASSLRGQMNTEAFF
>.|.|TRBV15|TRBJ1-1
TGTGCCACCAGCAGAGATTACCAGGGGAACACTGAAGCTTTCTTT
CATSRDYQGNTEAFF
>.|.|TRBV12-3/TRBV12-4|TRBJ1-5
TGTGCCAGCAGTTTAGCCGGGACAACTGACCAGCATTTT
CASSLAGTTDQHF
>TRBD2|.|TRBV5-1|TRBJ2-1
TGCGCCAGCAGCTTGGGTGGCGGGGGGAGTCACAATGAGCAGTTCTTC
CASSLGGGGSHNEQFF
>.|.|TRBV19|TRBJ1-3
TGTGCCAGTAGTATTCCTCCGACAACTGGAAACACCATATATTTT
CASSIPPTTGNTIYF
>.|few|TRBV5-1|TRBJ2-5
TGCGCCAGCAGCTATAACACGCAAGAGACCCAGTACTTC
CASSYNTQETQYF
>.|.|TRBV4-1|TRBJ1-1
TGCGCCAGCAGCACCCGCGAGACGGGGAACACTGAAGCTTTCTTT
CASSTRETGNTEAFF
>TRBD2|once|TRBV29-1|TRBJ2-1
TGCAGCACCAAGGAGGGGACTAGCGCGCGCAATGAGCAGTTCTTC
CSTKEGTSARNEQFF
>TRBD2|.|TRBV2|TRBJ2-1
TGTGCCAGCAGGAGGGGACTAGCGGGAGTTGTAGGGCAGTTCTTC
CASRRGLAGVVGQFF
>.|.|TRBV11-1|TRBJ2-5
TGTGCCAGCAGCTCGTTGACAGGCGCCAGAGAGACCCAGTACTTC
CASSSLTGARETQYF
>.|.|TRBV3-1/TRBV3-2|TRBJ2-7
TGTGCCAGCAGTTCACTCTTCGGGTCCCACGAGCAGTACTTC
CASSSLFGSHEQYF
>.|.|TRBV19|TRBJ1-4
TGTGCCAGTAGTATTACCCGAATCAGTGAAAAACTGTTTTTT
CASSITRISEKLFF
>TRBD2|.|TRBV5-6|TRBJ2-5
TGTGCCAGCAGCGGGAGAACGGGAGGAGGGGAGACCCAGTACTTC
CASSGRTGGGETQYF
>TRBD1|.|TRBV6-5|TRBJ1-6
TGTGCCAGCAGTACCTCCGACAGGGGAGGCCGTCCCCTCCACTTT
CASSTSDRGGRPLHF
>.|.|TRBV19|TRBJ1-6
TGTGCCAGTAGTATTTCGACAGATAATTCACCCCTCCACTTT
CASSISTDNSPLHF
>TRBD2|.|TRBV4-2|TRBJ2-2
TGTGCCAGCAGCCAAGAAAAGATAGCGGGTGGCCTGGGGACCGGGGAGCTGTTTTTT
CASSQEKIAGGLGTGELFF
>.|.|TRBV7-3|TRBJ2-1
TGTGCCAGCAGCTTAGTATCGGGAGATTACAATGAGCAGTTCTTC
CASSLVSGDYNEQFF
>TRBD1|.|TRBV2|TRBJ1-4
TGTGCCAGCATCCCGACAGGGGGTGATAATGAAAAACTGTTTTTT
CASIPTGGDNEKLFF
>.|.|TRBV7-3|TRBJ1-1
TGTGCCAGCAGCCCGGCCGACAGGTCCGGAGCTTTCTTT
CASSPADRSGAFF